This T cell receptor (beta chain) emerged from a study of blood T cell repertoires in COVID-19. Study-level background: Acute-phase and convalescent COVID-19 samples originated in the United States, Italy and Spain.

The repertoire was sequenced with immunoSEQ multiplex PCR; TCRdb's copy has only in-frame clones and lacks some. The sample has nearly 200,000 clones, more than 80% seen once. The germline CDR1 and CDR2 sequences are SEHNR and FQNEAQ (reference sequence). V lost 4 bases to trimming and J lost 2 bases, with 13 bases between them. The CDR3 covers 15 residues. The J gene is TRBJ2-3, the V gene TRBV7-9, with D uncertain. The sample taken for sequencing was PBMCs or T cells enriched from blood (not recorded which). The clonotype comes from a woman younger than 30 who had recovered from COVID-19. The CDR3 is CASSSSGDTTDTQYF. The CDR3 coding sequence is TGTGCCAGCAGCTCCTCAGGCGACACCACAGATACGCAGTATTTT.